This T cell receptor (beta chain) was sequenced during a study of OX40 agonist ivuxolimab in advanced cancers. Study-wide context: Ivuxolimab was an agonistic, fully human IgG2 monoclonal antibody directed against OX40 (CD134), a costimulatory receptor. Intravenous ivuxolimab was administered to patients every 2 weeks at six dose levels: 0.01, 0.1, 0.3, 1.5, 3 and 10 mg/kg. Of the 50 to 55 patients in dose escalation, around 20 had hepatocellular carcinoma, about 15 had melanoma, 9 had renal cell carcinoma and 9 had head and neck cancer. A male proportion of 70% to 90% and a mean age of around 60 years, ranging from roughly 23 to 90, were recorded for the dose-escalation cohort. Prior anti-PD-1, anti-PD-L1 or anti-CTLA-4 therapy was permitted, and 30% to 50% of dose-escalation patients had received checkpoint inhibitors. Partial responses occurred in three dose-escalation patients: two with cutaneous melanoma and one with hepatocellular carcinoma. Peripheral TCRbeta sequencing aimed to test whether ivuxolimab altered TCR sequence diversity and caused clonal T-cell expansion. The paper covers the monotherapy dose-escalation part of the phase I ivuxolimab trial, which included N of about 56 patients. Broad study findings and their caveats: The antigen specificity of the clonally expanded peripheral T cells was not determined. At doses from 0.1 to 3.0 mg/kg, clonal expansion was seen in both CD4+ and CD8+ blood T cells between baseline and week 6. After ivuxolimab, more expanded clones were found on average in CD8+ T cells than in CD4+ T cells. Low levels of normalized T-cell clonal expansion were also seen in some patients who did not respond. In the 0.1-3.0 mg/kg groups, partial responders were among the patients with the lowest normalized peripheral clonal expansion, particularly in CD8+ T cells.

The trial excluded patients who had a history of autoimmune disease or who were on systemic immunosuppression. Peripheral blood for TCR sequencing was collected from all dose cohorts at baseline, on cycle 4 day 1, and on cycle 7 day 1. Samples were obtained from an open-label, multicenter, first-in-human phase I dose-escalation trial of ivuxolimab. Adults with locally advanced or metastatic melanoma, renal cell, hepatocellular, or head and neck squamous cell carcinoma were enrolled in the trial. Before TCR sequencing, CD4+ T cells and CD8+ T cells were sorted from peripheral blood as separate populations. Genomic DNA was isolated from the sorted cells so that the TCRbeta CDR3 region could be sequenced. The immunoSEQ Assay was used to sequence the TCRbeta CDR3 regions. This immuneACCESS table, as held by TCRdb, lists in-frame sequences with V and J called but not all clones. Of the missing ones, under half trace to an unresolved V gene in checked studies; the others have no known cause. The sample table records fewer than 55,000 clones; over 70% of these occur just once. More than 1.5% of the sample is taken by the ten largest.

The junction shows trimming of 2 bases on V and 2 bases on J, and the gene matches do not reach 9 bases of it. Taken from the germline V gene (reference sequence), the CDR1 and CDR2 loops are SGHNT and YYREEE. From the cysteine up to the phenylalanine, the CDR3 has a length of 16 residues. CDR3 DNA is the only sequence kept; it has 48 bases, read in frame from the first base. As concerns this clone: Its antigen target is currently unknown. Per-base quality was not reported, and no clone a single base away is much larger than it.

The sample here was CD4+ or CD8+ T cells sorted from blood, taken in a trial of the OX40 agonist ivuxolimab. The source of this sequence is an adult with an advanced solid tumor such as melanoma, head and neck, liver or kidney cancer. The chain joins TRBV5-4 to TRBJ2-5, and 7 bases in between align with TRBD2. In nucleotides, the sequence is TGTGCCAGCAGCTTTAGTGTAGCGGGCCTACAAGAGACCCAGTACTTC. This translates into CASSFSVAGLQETQYF.